These 9 T cell receptor beta chains share one sample of origin, sequenced in a study of blood T cell repertoires in COVID-19. Repertoires were generated with immunoSEQ multiplex PCR, while TCRdb's copy carries only in-frame clones and drops some. The data contain approximately 50,000 clones, around 84% of them seen just once; the ten biggest clones take up more than 15%. Sequencing used peripheral blood. The receptors stem from a man aged 65-85 years with active COVID-19.

V usage is TRBV28 and J usage is TRBJ1-5; 7 positions match TRBD1. This CDR3 comprises 12 residues. Per the germline V gene, CDR1 is MDHEN and CDR2 is SYDVKM. Trimming at V came to 8 bases and at J to 7 bases, leaving 5 bases not matched to a gene. Here the CDR3 DNA reads TGTGCCAGCCGACAGGGCGGACAGCCCCAGCATTTT. Translation gives CASRQGGQPQHF.

The V and J genes are TRBV7-2 and TRBJ1-2; TRBD1 is a possible D gene (5 bases). The V and J ends lost 2 bases and 7 bases respectively, with 17 bases between them. Germline V gene data show CDR1 as SGHTA and CDR2 as FQGNSA. The CDR3 is 15 amino acids. The CDR3 spells CASSLIAGIASGYTF. The CDR3 coding sequence is TGTGCCAGCAGCTTAATAGCAGGGATCGCGAGTGGCTACACCTTC.

The chain links TRBV29-1 to TRBJ2-5, with 10 bases identical to TRBD2. The CDR3 is 14 amino acids. CDR1 and CDR2 from the germline V gene are SQVTM and ANQGSEA. V was clipped by 6 bases and J by 0 bases; unmatched bases: 4. This CDR3 is CSVKREGYQETQYF. The DNA of the CDR3 is TGCAGCGTAAAGCGGGAGGGGTACCAAGAGACCCAGTACTTC.

Points on this clone: One end of the junction is discordant with germline, which a read error may explain. The rearrangement joins TRBV7-2 to TRBJ2-4, with 10 bases matching TRBD2. Germline CDR1 is SGHTA and CDR2 is FQGNSA. The length of the CDR3 is 17 residues. The CDR3 nucleotides read TGTGCCAGCAGCTTAGTTCCCAGCGGGAGGGCCACAAACATTCAGTACTTC. It is translated as CASSLVPSGRATNIQYF.

The CDR3 loop reads CASSNLRKPGLAVEQYF. CDR3 bases: TGTGCCAGCAGCAATCTGAGGAAACCGGGACTAGCGGTTGAGCAGTACTTC. This rearrangement joins TRBV21-1 to TRBJ2-7; TRBD2 reflects the table's D call only, with no check against the DNA. TRBV21-1 is a pseudogene segment. The CDR3 covers 17 residues.

The chain employs TRBV21-1 and TRBJ1-3; the table's D gene call, TRBD1, was not cross checked with the DNA. TRBV21-1 represents a pseudogene. The CDR3 loop spans 19 amino acids. CDR3 protein: CASSKYIEILPISGNTIYF. DNA for the CDR3: TGTGCCAGCAGCAAATACATTGAAATCCTCCCAATCTCTGGAAACACCATATATTTT.

The CDR3, as DNA: TGTGCCAGCAGCTTACAGGGGGCCTATGGCTACACCTTC. Residues: CASSLQGAYGYTF. This chain links TRBV5-6 with TRBJ1-2, with 9 bases lining up with TRBD1. J was trimmed by 4 bases and V by 2 bases; bases with no gene match: 0. The CDR3 is 13 amino acids. CDR1 and CDR2 from the germline V gene are SGHDT and YYEEEE.

This CDR3 is CASTDSFFGSREQYF. For the CDR3, the DNA is TGTGCCAGCACAGATTCCTTTTTCGGTAGCAGAGAGCAGTACTTC. The chain carries TRBV6-5 and TRBJ2-7; D is undetermined. The CDR3 has 15 residues. Germline V gene data show CDR1 as MNHEY and CDR2 as SVGAGI. V was shortened by 7 bases and J by 7 bases, with 23 bases between the two germline ends.

In its sample, this clone was seen a few times. The chain has TRBV4-1 and TRBJ1-5; 12 positions match TRBD1. Trimming at V came to 4 bases and at J to 7 bases, leaving 11 bases not matched to a gene. CDR1 MGHRA and CDR2 YSYEKL come from the germline V gene. CDR3 length: 17 residues. CDR3 loop: CASSRVPGQGAEQPQHF. The CDR3 nucleotides read TGCGCCAGCAGCCGAGTTCCGGGACAGGGGGCAGAGCAGCCCCAGCATTTT.